Listed here are 20 T cell receptor beta chains from one sample, sequenced in a study of shared clonotypes between healthy human individuals. As defined, naive CD8 cells were CD45RO-negative and positively selected for CCR7, with terminally differentiated effector memory CD45RA+ cells excluded. Only in-frame clones appear in the TCRdb table, and some are missing; sequencing was by immunoSEQ multiplex PCR. Of about 680,000 clones listed, around 90% are singletons. Material: naive CD8+ T cells sorted from blood. The receptors shown here come from a man between 25 and 39 years old in good health.

V and J are TRBV9 and TRBJ1-2, with D tentatively TRBD1 (6 bases). The CDR3 extends over 15 amino acids. V lost 0 bases and J 4 bases, leaving 13 bases between the germline ends. Germline V gene lookup returns CDR1 SGDLS and CDR2 YYNGEE. DNA for the CDR3: TGTGCCAGCAGCGTAGCTCTGGGGGGCTTCTATGGCTACACCTTC. This codes for CASSVALGGFYGYTF.

The rearrangement links TRBV11-3 to TRBJ1-5; 7 bases agree with TRBD1. V lost 1 base, J lost 1 base, and 13 bases stayed unmatched. Germline V gene data show CDR1 as SGHNT and CDR2 as YENEEA. CDR3 size: 19 residues. CDR3 nucleotides: TGTGCCAGCAGCTTAGCCACAGGACAGGTTTCGGAGAGCAATCAGCCCCAGCATTTT. Encoded protein: CASSLATGQVSESNQPQHF.

The chain carries TRBV27 and TRBJ1-2; D unclear. This CDR3 is 14 amino acids long. Germline V gene data show CDR1 as MNHEY and CDR2 as SMNVEV (reference sequence). Trimming stripped 0 bases from V and 2 bases from J, with 7 bases between. CDR3 coding DNA: TGTGCCAGCAGTTTATCAGGGAACAACTATGGCTACACCTTC. Protein sequence: CASSLSGNNYGYTF.

V gene TRBV28 combines with J gene TRBJ2-7; 11 nucleotides align to TRBD2. Germline assignment: CDR1 MDHEN and CDR2 SYDVKM. This CDR3 has 15 residues. Trimming took 5 bases from V and 3 from J; bases not matched to a gene: 6. The CDR3 region is CASSVTSGRLYEQYF. CDR3 bases: TGTGCCAGCAGTGTCACTAGCGGGAGACTCTACGAGCAGTACTTC.

The V and J genes are TRBV11-2 and TRBJ1-1; D unresolved. Looked up from germline, CDR1 is SGHAT and CDR2 is FQNNGV. Trimming took off 5 bases at V and 8 bases at J, with 12 bases between the two ends. The CDR3 has 12 residues. CDR3 residues: CASSQGYSEAFF. DNA for the CDR3: TGTGCCAGCAGCCAAGGGTATTCGGAAGCTTTCTTT.

The chain combines TRBV19 with TRBJ2-1; 7 positions agree with TRBD2. Germline trimming cut 3 bases from V and 6 bases from J; bases unmatched to any gene: 5. The CDR3 is made up of 14 amino acids. Germline lookup yields CDR1 LNHDA and CDR2 SQIVND (reference sequence). The DNA for the CDR3 is TGTGCCAGTAGTATTAAACTAGCGCGCAATGAGCAGTTCTTC. Amino acids: CASSIKLARNEQFF.

The chain has TRBV19 and TRBJ2-7, with D uncertain. From germline, CDR1 is LNHDA and CDR2 SQIVND (reference sequence). The ends were cut back, 3 bases at V and 6 bases at J, with 6 bases in the middle. This CDR3 is built from 11 residues. Here the CDR3 DNA reads TGTGCCAGTAGTATGGGTTCCGAGCAGTACTTC. The encoded protein is CASSMGSEQYF. Full variable domain (remainder filled in from reference TRBV19 and TRBJ2-7): DGGITQSPKYLFRKEGQNVTLSCEQNLNHDAMYWYRQDPGQGLRLIYYSQIVNDFQKGDIAEGYSVSREKKESFPLTVTSAQKNPTAFYLCASSMGSEQYFGPGTRLTVT.

This chain links TRBV9 with TRBJ2-3; 8 bases fit TRBD2. Germline lookup yields CDR1 SGDLS and CDR2 YYNGEE. This CDR3 contains 15 residues. With 5 bases clipped from V and 4 bases from J, the junction kept 9 bases outside the gene matches. CDR3 sequence: CASSLGTGGADTQYF. The CDR3 DNA is TGTGCCAGCAGTCTCGGGACGGGAGGGGCAGATACGCAGTATTTT.

The J gene is TRBJ2-1, the V gene TRBV15; D may correspond to TRBD1 or TRBD2 (5 bases each). The germline V gene encodes CDR1 LNHNV and CDR2 YYDKDF (reference sequence). CDR3 length: 16 amino acids. V was cut by 0 bases and J by 9 bases, with 18 bases left in between. The CDR3 nucleotides are TGTGCCACCAGCAGAGAGGGGGTCCCGCTCGAGGGTGAGCAGTTCTTC. This gives the protein CATSREGVPLEGEQFF.

The chain joins TRBV6-4 to TRBJ2-7; 10 nucleotides line up with TRBD2. Germline V gives CDR1 MRHNA, CDR2 SNTAGT. The CDR3 totals 15 residues. V shed 8 bases, J shed 5 bases, and the junction held 12 bases outside the gene matches. CDR3 sequence: CASARLAGAGDEQYF. The CDR3, as DNA: TGTGCCAGCGCCCGCCTAGCGGGAGCTGGCGACGAGCAGTACTTC.

J is TRBJ2-7 and V is TRBV5-4; 14 bases match TRBD2. Germline assignment: CDR1 SGHNT and CDR2 YYREEE (reference sequence). The junction had 6 bases not matched to a gene; V was cut back by 4 bases and J by 3 bases. This CDR3 comprises 16 residues. The CDR3 DNA follows: TGTGCCAGCAGCCCCGGACTAGCGGGAGGAGGCTACGAGCAGTACTTC. It translates to CASSPGLAGGGYEQYF.

The V call is TRBV15, the J call TRBJ2-1; possible D gene TRBD2, 5 bases. CDR3 size: 14 residues. Germline V gene sequence: CDR1 LNHNV, CDR2 YYDKDF (reference sequence). Trimming left V 0 bases short and J 8 bases short, with 11 bases between. CDR3: CATSRDLGVYEQFF. The CDR3 nucleotides are TGTGCCACCAGCAGAGATTTGGGAGTTTATGAGCAGTTCTTC.

CDR3 residues: CSVEKAGGNYEQYF. DNA for the CDR3: TGCAGCGTTGAGAAAGCGGGAGGAAATTACGAGCAGTACTTC. The chain employs TRBV29-1 and TRBJ2-7; TRBD2 aligns across 9 bases. The CDR3 loop spans 14 amino acids. V lost 3 bases and J lost 4; bases outside the gene matches: 7. The V gene's germline CDR1 is SQVTM and CDR2 ANQGSEA.

V gene TRBV27 combines with J gene TRBJ2-7; D is ambiguous. The CDR3 spans 12 residues. CDR1 and CDR2 (germline): MNHEY, SMNVEV (reference sequence). Deletions cut 8 bases from V and 1 base from J, with 9 bases between. The CDR3 region has the DNA TGTGCCAGCCAGACTGATTCCTACGAGCAGTACTTC. Residues: CASQTDSYEQYF.

Only one count was recorded for this clone. The chain combines TRBV27 with TRBJ1-1, with TRBD1 matching over 10 bases. J was trimmed by 1 base and V by 5 bases; bases with no gene match: 7. Germline CDR1 MNHEY, CDR2 SMNVEV (reference sequence). This CDR3 is built from 16 residues. In nucleotides, the CDR3 is TGTGCCAGCAGTAGACCTCGGGACAGGGGGAACACTGAAGCTTTCTTT. It specifies CASSRPRDRGNTEAFF.

The chain employs TRBV9 and TRBJ2-7; TRBD2 matches at 9 bases. Germline CDR1 is SGDLS and CDR2 is YYNGEE. With V trimmed by 3 bases and J by 7 bases, 8 bases remained unmatched. The CDR3 runs to 14 residues. This chain's CDR3 is CASSGGLATGEQYF. The CDR3 coding sequence is TGTGCCAGCAGCGGAGGACTAGCGACTGGGGAGCAGTACTTC.

Only one count was recorded for this clone. This sequence joins TRBV19 and TRBJ2-1; 7 bases match TRBD1. V gave up 10 bases and J gave up 2 bases; unmatched junction bases: 5. Germline loops: CDR1 LNHDA, CDR2 SQIVND (reference sequence). This CDR3 region has 13 residues. The CDR3 sequence is CATQGQTYNEQFF. In DNA form, the CDR3 reads TGTGCCACCCAGGGACAGACCTACAATGAGCAGTTCTTC.

The chain carries TRBV5-1 and TRBJ2-7; weak D call: TRBD2 (6 bases). This CDR3 comprises 15 residues. CDR1 is SGHRS, CDR2 YFSETQ, per germline. V dropped 5 bases and J dropped 2 bases, with 17 bases sitting between them. The CDR3 DNA reads TGCGCCAGCAGGGCATGGGACTCCGATCCCTACGAGCAGTACTTC. Translating gives CASRAWDSDPYEQYF.

Of note for this clone: Possible read error: a much larger clone is one base away. Other DNA sequences in the same sample also yield this CDR3. The chain uses TRBV27 and TRBJ2-2; no reliable D call. CDR3 size: 12 residues. V was clipped by 3 bases and J by 4 bases, with 3 bases between them. Germline V CDR1 and CDR2: MNHEY, SMNVEV (reference sequence). CDR3 protein: CASSFSTGELFF. CDR3 nucleotide sequence: TGTGCCAGCAGTTTCAGCACCGGGGAGCTGTTTTTT.

The table lists this clone with a few counts. The chain links TRBV21-1 to TRBJ2-1; the D call of TRBD1 is as the table states it, not checked on the DNA. TRBV21-1 is recorded as a pseudogene. The CDR3 has 15 residues. The chain's CDR3 is CASSKDSLTYNEQFF. The CDR3 DNA is TGTGCCAGCAGCAAGGACAGCCTAACCTACAATGAGCAGTTCTTC.